This T cell receptor beta chain came from a study of T cell responses to AZD1222 COVID-19 vaccine. The repertoire was sequenced with immunoSEQ multiplex PCR; TCRdb's copy has only in-frame clones and lacks some. This sample has roughly 55,000 clones, with approximately 90% found just once. Germline-derived CDR1 and CDR2 are MNHEY and SMNVEV (reference sequence). Trimming left V 2 bases short and J 8 bases short, with 10 bases between. The CDR3 is made up of 14 amino acids. The receptor was isolated from an adult in good health. The V call is TRBV27, the J call TRBJ1-6; D remains unclear. Sequencing was performed on peripheral blood, taken on day 0 of AZD1222 vaccination. In DNA form, the CDR3 reads TGTGCCAGCAGTTTAAGGCAAGGTGATTCACCCCTCCACTTT. Translation: CASSLRQGDSPLHF.